Listed below are T cell receptor beta chains from one sample, sequenced in a study of spatial heterogeneity in lung cancer. From the 5' RACE reads, TCRdb called clonotypes with MiXCR, one entry per CDR3 protein. The sample lists about 2,500 distinct CDR3 sequences, about 5.5% occurring once. Sequenced material: lung tumor tissue, taken at surgery. The receptor set was obtained from a male donor with early-stage non-small cell lung cancer. Each CDR3 is given with its conserved first and last residue. The D gene is left open where the match is weak. Only part of the rows carry a size: once, few, many, or a class if the clone is expanded.

v_call: TRBV24-1
clone_size: many
j_call: TRBJ2-1
d_call: NA
cdr3_aa: CATSGGGREQFF
cdr3_nt: TGTGCCACCAGTGGTGGGGGGCGAGAGCAGTTCTTC

v_call: TRBV4-3
clone_size: many
j_call: TRBJ2-5
d_call: NA
cdr3_aa: CTSSQGSGVSQETQYF
cdr3_nt: TGCACCAGCAGCCAAGGTTCAGGGGTTAGTCAAGAGACCCAGTACTTC

v_call: TRBV11-2
clone_size: medium-sized
j_call: TRBJ2-1
d_call: TRBD2
cdr3_aa: CASSTSGGGGNEQFF
cdr3_nt: TGTGCCAGCAGCACTAGCGGAGGTGGCGGCAATGAGCAGTTCTTC

v_call: TRBV5-1
clone_size: many
j_call: TRBJ1-1
d_call: NA
cdr3_aa: CASSLLVTGTNTEAFF
cdr3_nt: TGCGCCAGCAGCTTGTTGGTAACAGGGACGAACACTGAAGCTTTCTTT

v_call: TRBV2
clone_size: few
j_call: TRBJ2-3
d_call: TRBD2
cdr3_aa: CASRAGESDTQYF
cdr3_nt: TGTGCCAGCAGAGCGGGAGAGTCAGATACGCAGTATTTT

v_call: TRBV28
clone_size: many
j_call: TRBJ1-5
d_call: NA
cdr3_aa: CASTPARGPQHF
cdr3_nt: TGTGCCAGCACCCCGGCCCGGGGGCCCCAGCATTTT

v_call: TRBV7-2
clone_size: medium-sized
j_call: TRBJ2-1
d_call: NA
cdr3_aa: CASSPAPGVDEQFF
cdr3_nt: TGTGCCAGCAGCCCCGCCCCGGGGGTGGATGAGCAGTTCTTC

v_call: TRBV20-1
clone_size: NA
j_call: TRBJ2-1
d_call: NA
cdr3_aa: CSTSGLTNEQFF
cdr3_nt: NA

v_call: TRBV29-1
clone_size: medium-sized
j_call: TRBJ2-1
d_call: TRBD2
cdr3_aa: CSVSGTSGVSNEQFF
cdr3_nt: TGCAGCGTTTCGGGGACTAGCGGAGTCTCCAATGAGCAGTTCTTC

v_call: TRBV28
clone_size: many
j_call: TRBJ2-6
d_call: TRBD1
cdr3_aa: CASSPGQGVIPGANVLTF
cdr3_nt: TGTGCCAGCAGCCCCGGACAGGGAGTTATTCCTGGGGCCAACGTCCTGACTTTC

v_call: TRBV7-6
clone_size: many
j_call: TRBJ2-5
d_call: NA
cdr3_aa: CASSLTDNQETQYF
cdr3_nt: TGTGCCAGCAGCTTAACAGATAACCAAGAGACCCAGTACTTC

v_call: TRBV18
clone_size: many
j_call: TRBJ2-5
d_call: NA
cdr3_aa: CASSPGGGETQYF
cdr3_nt: TGTGCCAGCTCACCGGGGGGAGGAGAGACCCAGTACTTC

v_call: TRBV7-2
clone_size: medium-sized
j_call: TRBJ2-3
d_call: NA
cdr3_aa: CASSSSADTQYF
cdr3_nt: TGTGCCAGCAGCTCCTCGGCAGATACGCAGTATTTT

v_call: TRBV10-3
clone_size: medium-sized
j_call: TRBJ2-7
d_call: NA
cdr3_aa: CAISGGPEQYF
cdr3_nt: TGTGCCATCAGTGGGGGCCCAGAGCAGTACTTC

v_call: TRBV11-2
clone_size: medium-sized
j_call: TRBJ2-1
d_call: TRBD2
cdr3_aa: CASSLAVSGGVSYNEQFF
cdr3_nt: TGTGCCAGCAGCTTAGCGGTTAGCGGGGGGGTATCCTACAATGAGCAGTTCTTC

v_call: TRBV20-1
clone_size: many
j_call: TRBJ2-3
d_call: NA
cdr3_aa: CSARARDLGADTQYF
cdr3_nt: TGCAGTGCTAGAGCGCGAGACCTGGGGGCAGATACGCAGTATTTT

v_call: TRBV28
clone_size: many
j_call: TRBJ2-4
d_call: NA
cdr3_aa: CASSLHSEMLAKNIQYF
cdr3_nt: TGTGCCAGCAGTTTGCACAGCGAGATGCTAGCCAAAAACATTCAGTACTTC

v_call: TRBV27
clone_size: medium-sized
j_call: TRBJ1-4
d_call: NA
cdr3_aa: CASSSTRGEKLFF
cdr3_nt: TGTGCCAGCAGTTCAACGAGGGGGGAAAAACTGTTTTTT

v_call: TRBV27
clone_size: NA
j_call: TRBJ1-6
d_call: NA
cdr3_aa: CASSLARQVNSPLHF
cdr3_nt: TGTGCCAGCAGTTTGGCTAGACAGGTTAATTCACCCCTCCACTTT

v_call: TRBV28
clone_size: medium-sized
j_call: TRBJ1-6
d_call: NA
cdr3_aa: CASSLLRHPGSPLHF
cdr3_nt: TGTGCCAGCAGTTTATTGCGACATCCGGGGTCACCCCTCCACTTT

v_call: TRBV29-1
clone_size: NA
j_call: TRBJ1-1
d_call: NA
cdr3_aa: CSAGRETRTEAFF
cdr3_nt: TGCAGCGCCGGCAGGGAAACACGGACTGAAGCTTTCTTT

v_call: TRBV18
clone_size: medium-sized
j_call: TRBJ1-1
d_call: NA
cdr3_aa: CASSPTIGAPDTEAFF
cdr3_nt: TGTGCCAGCTCACCAACGATCGGAGCCCCTGATACTGAAGCTTTCTTT

v_call: TRBV20-1
clone_size: large
j_call: TRBJ2-5
d_call: NA
cdr3_aa: CSAGTAGTFQETQYF
cdr3_nt: TGCAGTGCCGGGACGGCCGGGACTTTTCAAGAGACCCAGTACTTC

v_call: TRBV7-2
clone_size: many
j_call: TRBJ1-1
d_call: NA
cdr3_aa: CASSLVRNTEAFF
cdr3_nt: TGTGCCAGCAGCTTAGTAAGGAACACTGAAGCTTTCTTT

v_call: TRBV29-1
clone_size: large
j_call: TRBJ2-6
d_call: NA
cdr3_aa: CSVQGGSGANVLTF
cdr3_nt: TGCAGCGTTCAGGGGGGCTCTGGGGCCAACGTCCTGACTTTC

v_call: TRBV29-1
clone_size: many
j_call: TRBJ2-3
d_call: TRBD2
cdr3_aa: CSVEWGLAADTQYF
cdr3_nt: TGCAGCGTTGAGTGGGGACTAGCCGCAGATACGCAGTATTTT

v_call: TRBV18
clone_size: medium-sized
j_call: TRBJ2-7
d_call: NA
cdr3_aa: CASSFSGADYEQYF
cdr3_nt: TGTGCCAGCTCATTTTCCGGGGCAGACTACGAGCAGTACTTC

v_call: TRBV7-2
clone_size: medium-sized
j_call: TRBJ2-7
d_call: NA
cdr3_aa: CASSFGPESYEQYF
cdr3_nt: TGTGCCAGCAGCTTCGGACCCGAATCCTACGAGCAGTACTTC

v_call: TRBV20-1
clone_size: medium-sized
j_call: TRBJ2-5
d_call: TRBD1
cdr3_aa: CSAHRGTDYQETQYF
cdr3_nt: TGCAGTGCGCACCGAGGGACAGATTACCAAGAGACCCAGTACTTC

v_call: TRBV10-3
clone_size: many
j_call: TRBJ1-1
d_call: NA
cdr3_aa: CATLRPGGTEAFF
cdr3_nt: TGTGCCACCCTTCGACCCGGGGGCACTGAAGCTTTCTTT

v_call: TRBV27
clone_size: medium-sized
j_call: TRBJ2-3
d_call: TRBD2
cdr3_aa: CASSLYQRGATDTQYF
cdr3_nt: TGTGCCAGCAGTTTGTACCAGCGGGGGGCTACAGATACGCAGTATTTT

v_call: TRBV20-1
clone_size: medium-sized
j_call: TRBJ2-3
d_call: NA
cdr3_aa: CSASRTSTQYF
cdr3_nt: TGCAGTGCTAGTAGGACGAGTACGCAGTATTTT

v_call: TRBV6-6
clone_size: medium-sized
j_call: TRBJ2-1
d_call: NA
cdr3_aa: CASSYHPVNYVSYNEQFF
cdr3_nt: TGTGCCAGCAGTTATCACCCCGTTAACTATGTTTCCTACAATGAGCAGTTCTTC

v_call: TRBV7-2
clone_size: many
j_call: TRBJ2-1
d_call: TRBD2
cdr3_aa: CASSSRPAGGGEQFF
cdr3_nt: TGTGCCAGCAGCTCCCGACCGGCGGGGGGCGGTGAGCAGTTCTTC

v_call: TRBV27
clone_size: large
j_call: TRBJ1-2
d_call: NA
cdr3_aa: CASSLTGNYGYTF
cdr3_nt: TGTGCCAGCAGTTTAACAGGGAACTATGGCTACACCTTC

v_call: TRBV28
clone_size: many
j_call: TRBJ2-5
d_call: NA
cdr3_aa: CASSPGREETQYF
cdr3_nt: TGTGCCAGCAGTCCCGGACGGGAAGAGACCCAGTACTTC

v_call: TRBV15
clone_size: medium-sized
j_call: TRBJ1-2
d_call: TRBD1
cdr3_aa: CATSRDRGSGYTF
cdr3_nt: TGTGCCACCAGCAGAGACAGGGGGAGTGGATACACCTTC

v_call: TRBV28
clone_size: medium-sized
j_call: TRBJ2-1
d_call: TRBD2
cdr3_aa: CASSLGREVQFF
cdr3_nt: TGTGCCAGCAGTTTAGGGCGGGAGGTTCAGTTCTTC

v_call: TRBV4-3
clone_size: large
j_call: TRBJ2-3
d_call: NA
cdr3_aa: CASSQREGTDTQYF
cdr3_nt: TGCGCCAGCAGCCAACGGGAAGGCACAGATACGCAGTATTTT